A single sample is the source of the 22 T cell receptor beta chains below, sequenced in a study of siplizumab effects on memory and regulatory T cells (dated by TCRdb to 2018 to 2020). The library was prepared using the immunoSEQ multiplex PCR assay. In its TCRdb copy, this immuneACCESS table keeps in-frame sequences only and misses some clones. Where compared with another copy, unresolved V genes explain less than half of these, and the others have no known cause. Present in this sample are over 100,000 clones, 90% to 95% of which were seen just once. The ten most abundant clones make up about 0.75% of the sample. The sequenced sample consisted of Tregs sorted from blood. The receptor set was obtained from a human donor in good health.

The chain has TRBV30 and TRBJ1-2, with D possibly matching TRBD1 (5 bases). The V gene's germline CDR1 is GTSNPN and CDR2 SVGIG (reference sequence). V gave up 0 bases and J gave up 6 bases, with 5 bases separating them. The CDR3 runs 11 residues. CDR3 loop: CAWSVGDGYTF. The CDR3, as DNA: TGTGCCTGGAGTGTAGGGGATGGCTACACCTTC. Variable domain in full (rest from reference TRBV30 and TRBJ1-2): SQTIHQWPATLVQPVGSPLSLECTVEGTSNPNLYWYRQAAGRGLQLLFYSVGIGQISSEVPQNLSASRPQDRQFILSSKKLLLSDSGFYLCAWSVGDGYTFGSGTRLTVV.

This clone was recorded a few times. This CDR3 reads CASRGQGPGELFF. The CDR3 DNA reads TGTGCCAGTAGGGGACAGGGGCCCGGGGAGCTGTTTTTT. V usage is TRBV19 and J usage is TRBJ2-2; 10 positions match TRBD1. Germline values: CDR1 LNHDA, CDR2 SQIVND (reference sequence). The CDR3 loop spans 13 amino acids. V lost 6 bases, J lost 6 bases, and 1 base stayed unmatched.

Only one count was recorded for this clone. The chain carries TRBV4-2 and TRBJ2-1, with TRBD2 identical over 11 bases. CDR3 length equals 17 residues. Germline lookup yields CDR1 LGHNA and CDR2 YNFKEQ. V was pared by 2 bases and J by 3 bases, with 6 bases of the junction left unmatched. CDR3 nucleotides: TGTGCCAGCAGCCAACTCTCACTAGCGGGGGTCTACAATGAGCAGTTCTTC. The encoded protein is CASSQLSLAGVYNEQFF.

The chain combines TRBV7-9 with TRBJ2-5, with 7 positions matching TRBD1. CDR3 size: 14 residues. Germline V gives CDR1 SEHNR, CDR2 FQNEAQ (reference sequence). V lost 8 bases to trimming and J lost 1 base; unmatched junction nucleotides: 7. CDR3 loop: CASSRQGIQETQYF. CDR3 sequence (DNA): TGTGCCAGCTCGAGACAGGGCATCCAAGAGACCCAGTACTTC.

This chain connects TRBV30 to TRBJ2-6; D possibly matches TRBD1 or TRBD2 (5 bases each). Germline-derived CDR1 and CDR2 are GTSNPN and SVGIG (reference sequence). The CDR3 extends over 13 amino acids. V was trimmed by 2 bases and J by 4 bases, leaving 6 bases between them. DNA of the CDR3: TGTGCCTGGAGTCGGGGCGGGGCCAACGTCCTGACTTTC. Protein product: CAWSRGGANVLTF. Complete variable domain (other parts from reference TRBV30 and TRBJ2-6): SQTIHQWPATLVQPVGSPLSLECTVEGTSNPNLYWYRQAAGRGLQLLFYSVGIGQISSEVPQNLSASRPQDRQFILSSKKLLLSDSGFYLCAWSRGGANVLTFGAGSRLTVL.

The V gene is TRBV6-1, the J gene TRBJ2-7; maybe TRBD2 (6 bases). V was pared by 8 bases and J by 0 bases, with 14 bases between. Per germline, CDR1 MNHNS and CDR2 SASEGT. The CDR3 sequence is 14 residues long. The CDR3, as DNA: TGTGCCAGCGAGCGGGCCTACAGCTCCTACGAGCAGTACTTC. It encodes CASERAYSSYEQYF.

The rearrangement joins TRBV6-5 to TRBJ1-3; weak D call: TRBD1 (6 bases). Germline lookup yields CDR1 MNHEY and CDR2 SVGAGI. Trimming removed 7 bases at V and 2 bases at J, with 15 bases between. CDR3 size: 15 residues. CDR3 loop: CASILPRGPGNTIYF. CDR3 in DNA: TGTGCCAGCATCCTGCCGCGGGGGCCTGGAAACACCATATATTTT.

This clone was recorded only once. The genes are TRBV20-1 and TRBJ2-5, with D possibly TRBD1 on 6 matching bases. CDR1 DFQATT and CDR2 SNEGSKA come from the germline V gene (reference sequence). This CDR3 spans 11 amino acids. Trimming cost V 6 bases and J 5 bases, with 10 bases left between them. The CDR3 reads CSATGLETQYF. The CDR3 DNA follows: TGCAGTGCAACAGGGTTGGAGACCCAGTACTTC.

J is TRBJ2-5 and V is TRBV2; 14 nucleotides align to TRBD2. CDR1 is SNHLY, CDR2 FYNNEI, per germline. The trim removed 5 bases at V and 5 bases at J, leaving 7 bases unmatched. This CDR3 comprises 16 residues. In DNA, the CDR3 is TGTGCCAGCAGTAGAGGGACTAGCGGGAGAAGGGAGACCCAGTACTTC. Translating gives CASSRGTSGRRETQYF.

The gene calls are TRBV27 and TRBJ2-1; tentative D call: TRBD2 (5 bases). Trimming shortened V by 8 bases and J by 2 bases, and 16 bases separated the two germline ends. The germline V gene encodes CDR1 MNHEY and CDR2 SMNVEV (reference sequence). The CDR3 contains 15 residues. The CDR3 nucleotides are TGTGCCAGCCGGTTACGGGAAGTCACCTACAATGAGCAGTTCTTC. Translation: CASRLREVTYNEQFF.

This clone was picked up a small number of times. The chain is built from TRBV7-2 and TRBJ1-2; no reliable D call. There are 14 residues in the CDR3. V shed 2 bases and J shed 4 bases, with 11 bases lying between them. Germline CDR1 SGHTA, CDR2 FQGNSA. DNA for the CDR3: TGTGCCAGCAGCTTAATGGCAGACTCCTATGGCTACACCTTC. Protein: CASSLMADSYGYTF.

V and J are TRBV21-1 and TRBJ2-7; TRBD1 is taken as the D call from the table, unchecked against the DNA. TRBV21-1 corresponds to a pseudogene. The CDR3 extends over 15 amino acids. As DNA, the CDR3 is TGTGCCAGCACCCCAGGGACAGCTATGACCTACGAGCAGTACTTC. It is translated as CASTPGTAMTYEQYF.

This sequence joins TRBV5-1 and TRBJ2-1; 11 bases agree with TRBD2. This CDR3 has 13 residues. Germline V lookup: CDR1 SGHRS, CDR2 YFSETQ. With 7 bases clipped from V and 8 bases from J, the junction kept 5 bases outside the gene matches. For the CDR3, the DNA is TGCGCCAGCGGGACTAGCGGTTATGATGAGCAGTTCTTC. It codes for CASGTSGYDEQFF.

CDR3 loop: CASSEAFWRGDTQYF. The CDR3 nucleotides are TGTGCCAGCAGTGAAGCATTCTGGCGGGGGGATACGCAGTATTTT. The J gene is TRBJ2-3, the V gene TRBV6-1, with TRBD2 identical over 7 bases. In germline, CDR1 is MNHNS, CDR2 SASEGT. This CDR3 is 15 amino acids long. The V gene end was trimmed by 0 bases and the J gene end by 6 bases; junction bases not matched to a gene: 6.

V gene TRBV5-1 combines with J gene TRBJ1-4; D gene unclear. This CDR3 contains 14 residues. CDR1 is SGHRS, CDR2 YFSETQ, per germline. With 1 base removed from V and 6 bases from J, the gap between germline ends came to 10 bases. Here the CDR3 DNA reads TGCGCCAGCAGCTTGTGGCGAAACGATGAAAAACTGTTTTTT. This gives the protein CASSLWRNDEKLFF.

This chain links TRBV11-2 with TRBJ2-7, with D possibly matching TRBD1 (5 bases). This CDR3 has 13 residues. V was clipped by 2 bases and J by 4 bases, with 9 bases between them. Germline values: CDR1 SGHAT, CDR2 FQNNGV. CDR3 nucleotide sequence: TGTGCCAGCAGCTTATCCAGGGCGTACGAGCAGTACTTC. It codes for CASSLSRAYEQYF.

This sequence joins TRBV19 and TRBJ2-7; 7 nucleotides match TRBD1. This CDR3 is built from 14 residues. J was trimmed by 2 bases and V by 8 bases; bases with no gene match: 9. Germline CDR1 reads LNHDA; CDR2 reads SQIVND (reference sequence). The CDR3 nucleotides read TGTGCCAGTGGTCCGGGACAGTCAACCTACGAGCAGTACTTC. Its protein product is CASGPGQSTYEQYF. The complete variable domain, with remaining parts taken from reference TRBV19 and TRBJ2-7, reads DGGITQSPKYLFRKEGQNVTLSCEQNLNHDAMYWYRQDPGQGLRLIYYSQIVNDFQKGDIAEGYSVSREKKESFPLTVTSAQKNPTAFYLCASGPGQSTYEQYFGPGTRLTVT.

The V call is TRBV5-1, the J call TRBJ2-2; D is perhaps TRBD1 (5 bases). Germline V CDR1 and CDR2: SGHRS, YFSETQ. The CDR3 length is 14 residues. Trimming cost V 6 bases and J 5 bases, with 14 bases left between them. The CDR3 nucleotides are TGCGCCAGCACTCGACAGATCACGACCGGGGAGCTGTTTTTT. This encodes CASTRQITTGELFF.

CDR3 sequence (DNA): TGTGCCAGCAGTCCCTGGGGCGGAGCCTACGAGCAGTACTTC. Amino acid sequence: CASSPWGGAYEQYF. This chain connects TRBV6-1 to TRBJ2-7; tentative D call: TRBD1 (5 bases). In germline, CDR1 is MNHNS, CDR2 SASEGT. The CDR3 covers 14 residues. Trimming took 5 bases from V and 2 from J, leaving 13 bases between them.

This sequence joins TRBV19 and TRBJ1-5; tentative D call: TRBD1 (5 bases). The CDR3 length is 15 residues. Deletions cut 5 bases from V and 4 bases from J, with 15 bases between. Germline lookup yields CDR1 LNHDA and CDR2 SQIVND (reference sequence). The CDR3 bases are TGTGCCAGTAGTCCCTCATGGGGGGGGAATCAGCCCCAGCATTTT. Translated: CASSPSWGGNQPQHF. Together with reference TRBV19 and TRBJ1-5, the CDR3 gives the full variable domain: DGGITQSPKYLFRKEGQNVTLSCEQNLNHDAMYWYRQDPGQGLRLIYYSQIVNDFQKGDIAEGYSVSREKKESFPLTVTSAQKNPTAFYLCASSPSWGGNQPQHFGDGTRLSIL.

The V and J genes are TRBV19 and TRBJ2-4; 7 nucleotides line up with TRBD2. Germline V gene sequence: CDR1 LNHDA, CDR2 SQIVND (reference sequence). The trim removed 6 bases at V and 8 bases at J, leaving 10 bases unmatched. The CDR3 runs to 14 residues. CDR3 residues: CASSRRENFYIQYF. The CDR3 DNA follows: TGTGCCAGTAGCCGGCGGGAGAATTTTTACATTCAGTACTTC. The full variable domain, with the rest looked up from reference TRBV19 and TRBJ2-4, is DGGITQSPKYLFRKEGQNVTLSCEQNLNHDAMYWYRQDPGQGLRLIYYSQIVNDFQKGDIAEGYSVSREKKESFPLTVTSAQKNPTAFYLCASSRRENFYIQYFGAGTRLSVL.

The chain has TRBV7-8 and TRBJ2-7, with unresolved D. Trimming removed 3 bases from V and 3 bases from J, with 6 bases in between. Germline V gene sequence: CDR1 SGHVS, CDR2 FQNEAQ. The CDR3 totals 12 residues. This chain's CDR3 is CASSLGSYEQYF. The CDR3 nucleotides read TGTGCCAGCAGCTTGGGAAGCTACGAGCAGTACTTC.